This record covers a single T cell receptor (beta chain). Antigen: not known. This record belongs to a study of T-cell memory formation after mild COVID-19. The wider study: Clustering of TCRs was largely donor specific. Findings of the study overall: Mainly CM and EM harbored the contracting CD4+ clones; mainly EMRA harbored the CD8+ ones. The finding that pre-infection memory included some responding clones suggested that cross-reactive memory joined.

TCRdb re-derived calls from the 5' RACE reads in MiXCR, one entry per CDR3 protein. The sample lists more than 300,000 distinct CDR3 sequences; roughly an eighth were seen once. With 8 bases clipped from V and 3 bases from J, the junction kept 11 bases outside the gene matches. Germline V gene sequence: CDR1 MNHEY, CDR2 SMNVEV (reference sequence). This CDR3 region has 15 residues. The TCR was taken from a young man who had mild COVID-19 (a few samples of this study predate the infection). Cell type and time point are not known. The sample taken for sequencing was PBMCs or a T cell subset sorted from them (not recorded which). The chain joins TRBV27 to TRBJ2-7; 9 bases match TRBD1. CDR3 DNA sequence: TGTGCCAGCCGCCTCCGAGGACAGGGGTTCTACGAGCAGTACTTC. This codes for CASRLRGQGFYEQYF.